This T cell receptor (beta chain) was recovered during a study of cytomegalovirus exposure and HLA in healthy donors. Whole-study findings and limits: Later on, an analysis tied over 15,000 TCR beta sequences to HLA alleles at 0.05 false discovery rate.

Notes on this clone: As yet, its antigen is unknown.

This CDR3 is built from 15 residues. The PCR made use of 60 Vbeta and 13 Jbeta primers. Sequenced by immunoSEQ multiplex PCR; TCRdb stores in-frame clones only, minus some. The sample lists over 50,000 clones, roughly 71% occurring once. The chain recombines TRBV12-2 with TRBJ2-3; the table's D call of TRBD2 was not tested on the DNA. TRBV12-2 constitutes a pseudogene. The TCR sequence derives from a man aged 35 to 55 in good health and CMV-seropositive. Sequencing input: PBMCs. CDR3 region: CARAEDLWSPDTQYF. In nucleotides, the CDR3 is TGTGCAAGGGCCGAGGATCTATGGAGTCCAGATACGCAGTATTTT.